This passage covers 27 T cell receptor beta chains from one sample sequenced in a study of ipilimumab plus nivolumab after autologous stem cell transplantation. Sequencing was performed with immunoSEQ multiplex PCR; in TCRdb, only in-frame clones are kept and a portion is missing. The sample contains about 23,000 clones, roughly 74% of which appear only once. This specimen was PBMCs, taken in a trial of ipilimumab plus nivolumab as post-transplant consolidation. These receptor sequences come from a male donor with diffuse large B-cell lymphoma.

This clone was picked up a small number of times. This rearrangement joins TRBV19 to TRBJ1-4; 9 bases fit TRBD1. The junction had 8 bases not matched to a gene; V was cut back by 3 bases and J by 3 bases. Germline CDR1 LNHDA, CDR2 SQIVND (reference sequence). The CDR3 sequence is 17 residues long. CDR3 bases: TGTGCCAGTAGTATCCTCACAGGGGGCATCGCTAATGAAAAACTGTTTTTT. This codes for CASSILTGGIANEKLFF.

The chain joins TRBV15 to TRBJ1-3; D gene unclear. The germline V and J ends were trimmed by 1 base and 0 bases, with 10 bases remaining between them. Germline CDR1 and CDR2: LNHNV and YYDKDF (reference sequence). The CDR3 sequence is 16 residues long. The CDR3 coding sequence is TGTGCCACCAGCAGAGGTACCGGTCGCTCTGGAAACACCATATATTTT. This gives the protein CATSRGTGRSGNTIYF.

V is TRBV10-3 and J is TRBJ2-3; a weak D match, TRBD2 (6 bases). The V gene lost 11 bases and the J gene lost 2 bases, with 14 bases spanning the gap. This CDR3 region has 13 residues. Germline V lookup: CDR1 ENHRY, CDR2 SYGVKD. CDR3 region: CASRDLNTDTQYF. The CDR3 region has the DNA TGTGCCTCCCGGGACTTAAACACAGATACGCAGTATTTT.

This chain uses TRBV6-1 with TRBJ1-1; 7 bases line up with TRBD1. The CDR3 has 15 amino acids. The germline V gene encodes CDR1 MNHNS and CDR2 SASEGT. After removal of 4 bases from V and 1 base from J, the junction contained 6 bases not matched to a gene. The CDR3 bases are TGTGCCAGCAGTGTCTACAGGGGCCCGAACACTGAAGCTTTCTTT. It translates to CASSVYRGPNTEAFF.

This clone occurred a few times. The chain combines TRBV9 with TRBJ1-4; possibly TRBD1 for D (5 bases). CDR3 size: 16 residues. Trimming left V 0 bases short and J 7 bases short, with 16 bases between. Germline-derived CDR1 and CDR2 are SGDLS and YYNGEE. CDR3 loop: CASSVDSGALSEKLFF. The DNA of the CDR3 is TGTGCCAGCAGCGTAGATTCCGGGGCATTAAGTGAAAAACTGTTTTTT.

The V and J genes are TRBV11-1 and TRBJ1-1, with D uncertain. Germline V lookup: CDR1 SGHAT, CDR2 FQDESV (reference sequence). The CDR3 is 17 residues long. Deletions cut 5 bases from V and 0 bases from J, with 19 bases between. The CDR3 region has the DNA TGTGCCAGCAGCACTACGCCCATTATGGGTTTGAACACTGAAGCTTTCTTT. It yields the protein CASSTTPIMGLNTEAFF. The whole variable domain, filled in from reference TRBV11-1 and TRBJ1-1, reads EAEVAQSPRYKITEKSQAVAFWCDPISGHATLYWYRQILGQGPELLVQFQDESVVDDSQLPKDRFSAERLKGVDSTLKIQPAELGDSAMYLCASSTTPIMGLNTEAFFGQGTRLTVV.

The genes are TRBV7-9 and TRBJ1-1; D gene uncertain. The CDR3 has 17 amino acids. V gave up 1 base and J gave up 1 base, with 16 bases separating them. Germline CDR1 is SEHNR and CDR2 is FQNEAQ (reference sequence). CDR3 bases: TGTGCCAGCAGCTTAGAGATAGGAAAGGAAGGGAACACTGAAGCTTTCTTT. Translated: CASSLEIGKEGNTEAFF.

This chain connects TRBV29-1 to TRBJ2-5; the D gene is possibly TRBD2 (6 bases). Between the trimmed V and J ends, which lost 7 bases and 2 bases, there was a span of 11 bases. The CDR3 contains 12 residues. Germline CDR1 is SQVTM and CDR2 is ANQGSEA. CDR3 DNA sequence: TGCAGCGCCGGGGGACTTCAAGAGACCCAGTACTTC. Encoded protein: CSAGGLQETQYF.

The rearrangement links TRBV4-2 to TRBJ1-1; 9 nucleotides agree with TRBD1. Trimming cost V 3 bases and J 6 bases; bases outside gene matches: 8. The length of the CDR3 is 15 residues. Germline CDR1 LGHNA, CDR2 YNFKEQ. The CDR3 DNA reads as TGTGCCAGCAGCCAGGGGGACAGGGAGGGCGCTGAAGCTTTCTTT. Its translation is CASSQGDREGAEAFF.

The chain recombines TRBV11-2 with TRBJ1-2; no firm D call. Germline CDR1 reads SGHAT; CDR2 reads FQNNGV. V was clipped by 8 bases and J by 2 bases, with 12 bases between them. The CDR3 is 13 residues long. The CDR3 loop is CASGGLANYGYTF. Here the CDR3 DNA reads TGTGCCAGCGGAGGTTTAGCAAACTATGGCTACACCTTC.

The V and J genes are TRBV2 and TRBJ2-5; D is possibly TRBD2 (6 bases). The CDR3 has 15 residues. The V gene's germline CDR1 is SNHLY and CDR2 FYNNEI. V lost 6 bases and J 4 bases, leaving 18 bases between the germline ends. Written as DNA, the CDR3 is TGTGCCAGCAGGAACGAGGGACTCCCAGGAGAGACCCAGTACTTC. Translated: CASRNEGLPGETQYF.

The rearrangement joins TRBV10-3 to TRBJ2-1; D remains ambiguous. The germline V and J ends were trimmed by 10 bases and 4 bases, with 11 bases remaining between them. Germline loops: CDR1 ENHRY, CDR2 SYGVKD. The CDR3 has 12 residues. The CDR3 spells CATSREYNEQFF. CDR3 nucleotide sequence: TGTGCCACCTCACGCGAGTACAATGAGCAGTTCTTC.

The chain couples TRBV5-6 to TRBJ2-7; D may correspond to TRBD1 or TRBD2 (6 bases each). Deletions cut 0 bases from V and 2 bases from J, with 15 bases between. Germline V gives CDR1 SGHDT, CDR2 YYEEEE. CDR3 size: 16 residues. The CDR3 DNA reads as TGTGCCAGCAGCTTGGGCGGGGCGGGACACACCTACGAGCAGTACTTC. Residues: CASSLGGAGHTYEQYF. The full variable domain, completed using reference TRBV5-6 and TRBJ2-7, is DAGVTQSPTHLIKTRGQQVTLRCSPKSGHDTVSWYQQALGQGPQFIFQYYEEEERQRGNFPDRFSGHQFPNYSSELNVNALLLGDSALYLCASSLGGAGHTYEQYFGPGTRLTVT.

J is TRBJ2-1 and V is TRBV6-1; 9 bases align to TRBD1. In germline, CDR1 is MNHNS, CDR2 SASEGT. The CDR3 is 13 residues long. V was pared by 10 bases and J by 7 bases, with 8 bases of the junction left unmatched. CDR3 protein: CATTGTGLNEQFF. The CDR3, as DNA: TGTGCCACCACAGGGACAGGGCTAAATGAGCAGTTCTTC.

This clone turned up a few times. CDR3 in DNA: TGCGCCAGCAGCCGGGGGACAGGAGGCGACACCGGGGAGCTGTTTTTT. As protein: CASSRGTGGDTGELFF. The genes are TRBV5-1 and TRBJ2-2, with 8 bases matching TRBD1. This CDR3 contains 16 residues. Germline CDR1 reads SGHRS; CDR2 reads YFSETQ. Losses at the gene ends were 4 bases for V and 3 bases for J; bases not matched to a gene: 8.

The chain links TRBV19 to TRBJ2-3; weak D call: TRBD1 (6 bases). The V end was cut by 8 bases, the J end by 3 bases, with 15 bases between. Germline CDR1 reads LNHDA; CDR2 reads SQIVND (reference sequence). This CDR3 has 14 amino acids. In nucleotides, the CDR3 is TGTGCCAGTTCTCACAGGGTGTTTACAGATACGCAGTATTTT. It is translated as CASSHRVFTDTQYF.

This sequence joins TRBV27 and TRBJ2-3, with D perhaps TRBD1 (5 bases). Germline loops: CDR1 MNHEY, CDR2 SMNVEV (reference sequence). V dropped 2 bases and J dropped 6 bases, with 12 bases sitting between them. The CDR3 extends over 14 amino acids. The CDR3 protein is CASSLATAWDTQYF. CDR3 DNA sequence: TGTGCCAGCAGTTTAGCGACAGCCTGGGATACGCAGTATTTT.

This clone was seen a few times. The CDR3 bases are TGTGCCAGCAGTGCTGGGACAGGGGGCTATGTGGCTTTCTTT. It translates to CASSAGTGGYVAFF. J is TRBJ1-1 and V is TRBV6-1, with 12 bases matching TRBD1. The CDR3 contains 14 residues. The germline gives CDR1 MNHNS, CDR2 SASEGT. Trimming cost V 4 bases and J 11 bases; bases outside gene matches: 8.

The genes are TRBV7-8 and TRBJ2-7; 7 bases match TRBD1. V lost 6 bases to trimming and J lost 3 bases; unmatched junction nucleotides: 2. CDR1 and CDR2 (germline): SGHVS, FQNEAQ. The CDR3 sequence is 12 residues long. Written as DNA, the CDR3 is TGTGCCAGCAGTGCAGGGGGCTACGAGCAGTACTTC. Translated, it gives CASSAGGYEQYF.

This clone was observed a handful of times. The CDR3 DNA sequence: TGTGCCAGCAGCGGACAGGGTTCCGAAGCTTTCTTT. This sequence encodes CASSGQGSEAFF. The chain links TRBV7-6 to TRBJ1-1; 8 bases match TRBD1. After removal of 5 bases from V and 8 bases from J, the junction contained 4 bases not matched to a gene. This CDR3 comprises 12 residues. In germline, CDR1 is SGHVS, CDR2 FNYEAQ.

The chain joins TRBV6-1 to TRBJ2-5, with a possible D match to TRBD1 (5 bases). V shed 7 bases and J shed 2 bases, with 14 bases lying between them. The CDR3 sequence is 14 residues long. The V gene's germline CDR1 is MNHNS and CDR2 SASEGT. The CDR3 DNA is TGTGCCAGCATCGAAGGGGCAGCACAAGAGACCCAGTACTTC. Its protein is CASIEGAAQETQYF.

This sequence joins TRBV28 and TRBJ2-5; possible D gene TRBD2, 5 bases. Germline V lookup: CDR1 MDHEN, CDR2 SYDVKM. This CDR3 region has 14 residues. V lost 3 bases to trimming and J lost 1 base, with 9 bases between them. The CDR3 DNA is TGTGCCAGCAGTTTTTTAAGCGGCCAAGAGACCCAGTACTTC. Its protein product is CASSFLSGQETQYF.

This chain joins TRBV11-2 and TRBJ2-7; D may correspond to TRBD1 or TRBD2 (5 bases each). The CDR3 length is 16 residues. Germline values: CDR1 SGHAT, CDR2 FQNNGV. V shed 0 bases and J shed 6 bases, with 18 bases lying between them. DNA for the CDR3: TGTGCCAGCAGCTTAGATCCCGGGACCTTGAGGGGCGAGCAGTACTTC. Translating it yields CASSLDPGTLRGEQYF. Complete variable domain (other parts from reference TRBV11-2 and TRBJ2-7): EAGVAQSPRYKIIEKRQSVAFWCNPISGHATLYWYQQILGQGPKLLIQFQNNGVVDDSQLPKDRFSAERLKGVDSTLKIQPAKLEDSAVYLCASSLDPGTLRGEQYFGPGTRLTVT.

CDR3 bases: TGTGCCAGCTCGACAGGGGGTAGATCCCAGCCCCAGCATTTT. It encodes CASSTGGRSQPQHF. The chain links TRBV18 to TRBJ1-5, with TRBD1 matching 9 bases. The CDR3 sequence is 14 residues long. Trimming at V came to 6 bases and at J to 7 bases, leaving 7 bases not matched to a gene. Germline V gene lookup returns CDR1 KGHSH and CDR2 LQKENI.

This rearrangement joins TRBV7-6 to TRBJ1-1; 8 nucleotides align to TRBD1. V was clipped by 5 bases and J by 0 bases; unmatched bases: 2. The CDR3 contains 14 residues. Germline-derived CDR1 and CDR2 are SGHVS and FNYEAQ. The CDR3 region is CASSMTGVNTEAFF. CDR3 DNA: TGTGCCAGCAGCATGACAGGGGTGAACACTGAAGCTTTCTTT.

The chain uses TRBV28 and TRBJ1-2, with D unresolved. Germline CDR1 reads MDHEN; CDR2 reads SYDVKM. V shed 8 bases and J shed 8 bases, with 30 bases lying between them. The CDR3 is made up of 17 amino acids. In nucleotides, the CDR3 is TGTGCCAGCTCATATTCCGGCTTGATCTATCAAAGGTACGGCTACACCTTC. It is translated as CASSYSGLIYQRYGYTF.

The rearrangement links TRBV2 to TRBJ1-6; D is unclear. The CDR3 has 12 amino acids. The V and J ends lost 6 bases and 7 bases respectively, with 7 bases between them. Germline CDR1 reads SNHLY; CDR2 reads FYNNEI. CDR3 nucleotides: TGTGCCAGCAGGTTGGGGAATTCACCCCTCCACTTT. Encoded protein: CASRLGNSPLHF.